This entry features one T cell receptor beta chain sequence. The target of this receptor is not known. Base qualities are not provided; no much larger clone lies one nucleotide away. The data belong to a study of CD8 T cells in ankylosing spondylitis (dated by TCRdb to about 2017). Background on the whole study: The study set out to find disease-linked TCR variants by profiling T cell receptor beta repertoires in ankylosing spondylitis patients and healthy donors. The whole study cohort included 108 healthy donors and 20 to 25 ankylosing spondylitis patients. Peripheral blood samples were taken, and synovial fluid was additionally collected from ankylosing spondylitis patients.

Broad study findings and their caveats: A TCR beta motif made up of eight or nine highly homologous amino acid variants appeared to be characteristic of blood from ankylosing spondylitis patients. The disease-linked clones were reported to be significantly enriched in matched synovial fluid samples from ankylosing spondylitis patients. Some motif variants had previously been reported in the synovial fluid and blood of reactive arthritis patients, which suggests shared mechanisms of disease initiation. In peripheral blood, the disease-linked clones were found at relatively low frequencies and had a CD8+ phenotype.

Sequenced using an Illumina HiSeq 2500. Quantitative 5'-RACE with molecular barcodes was the method used to prepare the TCR beta libraries. Turning to the authors' computational methods: To identify disease-linked TCR variants, a new computational method was used, one built on a probabilistic model of VDJ rearrangement. TCRdb reanalyzed the raw reads on its own, using fastp at Q25 for trimming and MiXCR for clone calling, and kept in-frame beta chains. Records with the same CDR3 protein are collapsed into one entry carrying the most frequent genes and DNA. Clone size and V and J calls follow TCRdb, not the original study. For this sample there are around 440,000 distinct CDR3 sequences; 15% to 20% appear just once. Just over 1% of the sample is taken by the ten largest. The sequence derives from a male donor with ankylosing spondylitis. What was sequenced was blood, either unsorted or a sorted T cell fraction (not recorded which).

The DNA sequence follows: TGCGCCAGCAGCTTGGGGGGACGGGACGAGCAGTACTTC. Its translation reads: CASSLGGRDEQYF. The chain was built from TRBV5-1 and TRBJ2-7; the D match is possibly TRBD1 or TRBD2, with 5 bases aligned in each. The germline V gene yields SGHRS for CDR1 and YFSETQ for CDR2. At the junction V is shortened by 0 bases and J by 5 bases, with 9 bases in between. Its CDR3 holds 13 amino acids, cysteine through phenylalanine. Only the CDR3 DNA is retained, 39 bases long and in frame from the first base.